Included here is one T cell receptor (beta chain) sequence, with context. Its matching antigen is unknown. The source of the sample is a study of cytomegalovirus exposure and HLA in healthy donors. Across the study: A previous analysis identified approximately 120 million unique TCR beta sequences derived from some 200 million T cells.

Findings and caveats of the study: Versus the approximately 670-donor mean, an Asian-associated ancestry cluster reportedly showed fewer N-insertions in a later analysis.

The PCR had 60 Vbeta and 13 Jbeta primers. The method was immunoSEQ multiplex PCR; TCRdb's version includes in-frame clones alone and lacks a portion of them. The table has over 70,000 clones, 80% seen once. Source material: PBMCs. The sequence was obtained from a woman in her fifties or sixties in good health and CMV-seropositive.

CDR3 nucleotides: TGTGCCAGCAGCTTTGACAGGAGCCTAAGCTCCTACAATGAGCAGTTCTTC. Translated: CASSFDRSLSSYNEQFF. The rearrangement uses TRBV5-5 and TRBJ2-1; weak D call: TRBD1 (6 bases). V lost 2 bases and J 0 bases, leaving 15 bases between the germline ends. This CDR3 has 17 residues. CDR1 is SGHKS, CDR2 YYEKEE, per germline (reference sequence).